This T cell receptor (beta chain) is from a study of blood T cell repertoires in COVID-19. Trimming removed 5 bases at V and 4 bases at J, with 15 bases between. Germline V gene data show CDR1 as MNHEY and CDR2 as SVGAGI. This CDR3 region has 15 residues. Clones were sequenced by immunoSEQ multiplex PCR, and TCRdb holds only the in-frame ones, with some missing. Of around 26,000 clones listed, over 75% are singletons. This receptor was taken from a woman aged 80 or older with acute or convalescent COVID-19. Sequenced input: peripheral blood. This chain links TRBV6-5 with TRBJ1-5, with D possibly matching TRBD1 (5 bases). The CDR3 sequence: CASSPGPQGNQPQHF. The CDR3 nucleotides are TGTGCCAGCAGTCCCGGGCCCCAGGGAAATCAGCCCCAGCATTTT.